A selection of T cell receptor beta chains follows, all from one sample in a study of blood T cell repertoires in COVID-19. The table came from immunoSEQ multiplex PCR; TCRdb's copy has only in-frame clones and leaves some out. Of over 300,000 clones in the sample, 90% were seen once. Sequencing used peripheral blood. Receptor source: a man between 18 and 35 years old with active or convalescent COVID-19. The CDR3 runs from the conserved cysteine through the conserved F or W. A D gene is named only where the DNA matches it firmly. Clone size is shown for a subset of rows, as once, few, many or a class of expanded clone.

j_call clone_size d_call v_call cdr3_aa cdr3_nt
TRBJ2-1 . TRBD2 TRBV20-1 CSASSGLAGPAGSEQFF TGCAGTGCTAGTAGTGGACTAGCGGGGCCCGCCGGGAGTGAGCAGTTCTTC
TRBJ2-5 few . TRBV15 CATSKGLEETQYF TGTGCCACCAGCAAAGGACTGGAAGAGACCCAGTACTTC
TRBJ2-7 . TRBD2 TRBV28 CASRQAGTTPTYEQYF TGTGCCAGCAGACAGGCCGGGACTACACCGACCTACGAGCAGTACTTC
TRBJ1-2 . TRBD1 TRBV7-2 CASSLSGTGESGYTF TGTGCCAGCAGCTTATCCGGGACAGGGGAGTCTGGCTACACCTTC
TRBJ2-3 . . TRBV7-9 CASSFGGEKSTDTQYF TGTGCCAGCAGCTTTGGCGGGGAAAAATCCACAGATACGCAGTATTTT
TRBJ2-3 . TRBD1 TRBV5-7 CASSFVGTGPLSTDTQYF TGTGCCAGCAGCTTTGTCGGGACAGGGCCCCTTAGCACAGATACGCAGTATTTT
TRBJ1-1 . . TRBV29-1 CSVEAQSTHTEAFF TGCAGCGTTGAGGCCCAATCGACTCACACTGAAGCTTTCTTT
TRBJ2-7 . TRBD1 TRBV11-3 CASSPTTGAYEQYF TGTGCCAGCAGCCCAACTACAGGGGCCTACGAGCAGTACTTC
TRBJ2-1 . . TRBV27 CASTRLGSYNEQFF TGTGCCAGCACCCGCCTCGGGTCCTACAATGAGCAGTTCTTC
TRBJ2-3 . TRBD1 TRBV9 CASSLGQEIDTQYF TGTGCCAGCAGCCTTGGACAGGAAATAGATACGCAGTATTTT
TRBJ1-1 . TRBD1 TRBV7-2 CASSSQGAGTEAFF TGTGCCAGCAGCTCACAGGGGGCTGGGACTGAAGCTTTCTTT
TRBJ1-5 . . TRBV28 CASSFRLGSDSNQPQHF TGTGCCAGCAGCTTCCGATTGGGGAGTGATAGCAATCAGCCCCAGCATTTT
TRBJ1-1 . . TRBV5-4 CASSLAVGGVTEAFF TGTGCCAGCAGCTTGGCCGTAGGGGGTGTAACTGAAGCTTTCTTT
TRBJ1-2 . . TRBV10-2 CASSEWPRDGYTF TGCGCCAGCAGTGAGTGGCCACGGGATGGCTACACCTTC
TRBJ2-1 . TRBD1 TRBV14 CASSRRDRGSEQFF TGTGCCAGCAGCCGCCGGGACAGAGGATCGGAGCAGTTCTTC
TRBJ1-1 . . TRBV21-1 CASSNRVRVPTEAFF TGTGCCAGCAGCAACCGGGTGAGGGTCCCCACTGAAGCTTTCTTT
TRBJ2-1 . . TRBV5-6 CASTPMEAGFANDEQFF TGTGCCAGCACCCCAATGGAGGCGGGGTTTGCGAATGATGAGCAGTTCTTC
TRBJ1-2 . TRBD1 TRBV4-2 CASSQGDSGYTF TGTGCCAGCAGCCAAGGGGACAGTGGCTACACCTTC
TRBJ2-3 . TRBD1 TRBV4-1 CASSPQGAGTQYF TGCGCCAGCAGCCCTCAGGGGGCAGGTACGCAGTATTTT
TRBJ1-3 . . TRBV2 CASSETYPQVLSISGNTIYF TGTGCCAGCAGTGAAACGTACCCCCAGGTTCTATCAATCTCTGGAAACACCATATATTTT
TRBJ1-2 . . TRBV3-1/TRBV3-2 CASRGVFYGYTF TGTGCCAGCAGAGGAGTCTTCTATGGCTACACCTTC
TRBJ1-3 . . TRBV5-6 CASSFYFGNTIYF TGTGCCAGCAGCTTCTACTTTGGAAACACCATATATTTT
TRBJ2-1 . TRBD2 TRBV28 CASSSPIAGGNNEQFF TGTGCCAGCAGTTCGCCGATAGCGGGGGGAAACAATGAGCAGTTCTTC
TRBJ1-1 . . TRBV18 CASSPLEMNTEAFF TGTGCCAGCTCACCACTAGAAATGAACACTGAAGCTTTCTTT
TRBJ2-1 . TRBD1 TRBV4-2 CASSLGTAYNEQFF TGTGCCAGCAGCCTCGGGACAGCTTACAATGAGCAGTTCTTC
TRBJ1-1 . . TRBV18 CASSPPGAQRSEAFF TGTGCCAGCTCACCACCGGGGGCTCAGCGATCTGAAGCTTTCTTT
TRBJ1-1 . . TRBV18 CASSPTRNTEAFF TGTGCCAGCTCACCAACGAGGAACACTGAAGCTTTCTTT
TRBJ2-1 . . TRBV12-3/TRBV12-4 CASSPGSYNEQFF TGTGCCAGCTCCCCGGGATCCTACAATGAGCAGTTCTTC
TRBJ1-1 . . TRBV5-1 CASSSRGYTSNTEAFF TGCGCCAGCAGCTCGAGGGGGTATACTTCGAACACTGAAGCTTTCTTT
TRBJ2-1 . . TRBV29-1 CSVAYVRGSYNEQFF TGCAGCGTTGCGTACGTTAGAGGATCCTACAATGAGCAGTTCTTC
TRBJ2-3 . TRBD2 TRBV12-3/TRBV12-4 CASKRGGGDTQYF TGTGCCAGCAAGCGGGGGGGCGGGGATACGCAGTATTTT
TRBJ2-3 . TRBD2 TRBV11-3 CASSLEWEGQDTQYF TGTGCCAGCAGCTTAGAGTGGGAGGGCCAAGATACGCAGTATTTT
TRBJ2-5 . . TRBV7-9 CASSPKDRHYQETQYF TGTGCCAGCAGCCCTAAAGATAGACACTACCAAGAGACCCAGTACTTC
TRBJ1-5 . . TRBV6-5 CATRGQSQPQHF TGTGCCACCAGAGGACAGAGCCAGCCCCAGCATTTT
TRBJ1-1 once . TRBV12-3/TRBV12-4 CASSLYSNTEAFF TGTGCCAGCAGTTTATACAGTAACACTGAAGCTTTCTTT
TRBJ2-1 . . TRBV7-9 CASSRTGPEQFF TGTGCCAGCAGCCGGACTGGGCCTGAGCAGTTCTTC